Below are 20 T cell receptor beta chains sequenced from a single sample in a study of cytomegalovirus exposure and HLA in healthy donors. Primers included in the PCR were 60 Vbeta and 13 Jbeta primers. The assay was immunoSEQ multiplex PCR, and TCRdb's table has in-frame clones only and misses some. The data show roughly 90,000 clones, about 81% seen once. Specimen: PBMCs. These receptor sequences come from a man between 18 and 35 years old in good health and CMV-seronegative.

CDR3 region: CASSHLRTGGYTGELFF. The CDR3 bases are TGCGCCAGCAGCCACCTTCGGACAGGGGGCTATACCGGGGAGCTGTTTTTT. This chain connects TRBV10-1 to TRBJ2-2, with TRBD1 matching over 11 bases. The CDR3 extends over 17 amino acids. The V gene end was trimmed by 6 bases and the J gene end by 5 bases; junction bases not matched to a gene: 11. Germline lookup yields CDR1 WNHNN and CDR2 SYGVQD (reference sequence).

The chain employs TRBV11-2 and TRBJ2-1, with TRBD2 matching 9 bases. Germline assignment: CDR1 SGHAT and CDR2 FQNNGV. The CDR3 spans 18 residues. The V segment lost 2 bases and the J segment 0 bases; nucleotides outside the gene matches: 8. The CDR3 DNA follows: TGTGCCAGCAGCTTATTAGCGGGAGCCCCAAGCTCCTACAATGAGCAGTTCTTC. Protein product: CASSLLAGAPSSYNEQFF.

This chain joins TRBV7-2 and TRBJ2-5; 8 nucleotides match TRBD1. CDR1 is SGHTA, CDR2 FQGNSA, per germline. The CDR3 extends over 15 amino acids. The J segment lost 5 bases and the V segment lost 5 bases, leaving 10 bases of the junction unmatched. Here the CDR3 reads CASSRTGQGWETQYF. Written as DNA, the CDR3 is TGTGCCAGCAGCCGGACCGGACAGGGTTGGGAGACCCAGTACTTC.

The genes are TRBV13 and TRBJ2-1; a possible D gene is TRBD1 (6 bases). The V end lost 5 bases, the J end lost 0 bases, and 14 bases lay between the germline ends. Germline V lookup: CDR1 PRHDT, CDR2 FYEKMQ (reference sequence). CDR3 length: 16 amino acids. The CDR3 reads CASSNRDTSSYNEQFF. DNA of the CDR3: TGTGCCAGCAGCAACCGGGACACGAGCTCCTACAATGAGCAGTTCTTC.

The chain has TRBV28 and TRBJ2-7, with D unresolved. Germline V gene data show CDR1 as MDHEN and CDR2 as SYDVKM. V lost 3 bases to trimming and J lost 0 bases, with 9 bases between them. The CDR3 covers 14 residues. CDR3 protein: CASSLVASSYEQYF. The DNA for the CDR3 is TGTGCCAGCAGTTTGGTTGCCAGCTCCTACGAGCAGTACTTC. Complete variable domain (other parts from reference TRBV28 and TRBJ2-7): DVKVTQSSRYLVKRTGEKVFLECVQDMDHENMFWYRQDPGLGLRLIYFSYDVKMKEKGDIPEGYSVSREKKERFSLILESASTNQTSMYLCASSLVASSYEQYFGPGTRLTVT.

CDR3 DNA: TGTGCCAGCAGCCTACGGGACAGACTAGAGACCCAGTACTTC. As protein: CASSLRDRLETQYF. The rearrangement joins TRBV7-9 to TRBJ2-5, with 7 bases identical to TRBD1. The CDR3 has 14 residues. CDR1 is SEHNR and CDR2 is FQNEAQ in the germline V gene (reference sequence). The V gene end was trimmed by 5 bases and the J gene end by 4 bases; junction bases not matched to a gene: 7.

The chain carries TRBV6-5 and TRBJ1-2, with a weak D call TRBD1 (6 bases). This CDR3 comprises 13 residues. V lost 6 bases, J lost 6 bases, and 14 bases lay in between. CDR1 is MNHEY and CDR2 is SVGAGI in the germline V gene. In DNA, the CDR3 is TGTGCCAGCAGAACGACTCACAGGGATGGCTACACCTTC. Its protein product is CASRTTHRDGYTF.

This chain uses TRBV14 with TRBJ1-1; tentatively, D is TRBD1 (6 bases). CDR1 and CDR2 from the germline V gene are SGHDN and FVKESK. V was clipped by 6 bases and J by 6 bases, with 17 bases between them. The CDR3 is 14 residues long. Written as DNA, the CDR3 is TGTGCCAGCAGAGCGTTCGCGACAGGCGCTGAAGCTTTCTTT. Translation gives CASRAFATGAEAFF.

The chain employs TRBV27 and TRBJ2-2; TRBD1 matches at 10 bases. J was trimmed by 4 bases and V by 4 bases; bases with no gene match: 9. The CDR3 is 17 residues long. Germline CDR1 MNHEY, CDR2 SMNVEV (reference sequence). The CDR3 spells CASSSSRTGGGTGELFF. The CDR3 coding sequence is TGTGCCAGCAGTTCCTCTCGGACAGGGGGAGGCACCGGGGAGCTGTTTTTT.

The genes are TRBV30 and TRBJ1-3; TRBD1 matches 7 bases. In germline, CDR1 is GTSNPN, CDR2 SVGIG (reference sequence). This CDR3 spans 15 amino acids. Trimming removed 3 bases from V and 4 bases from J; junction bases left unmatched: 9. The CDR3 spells CAWSEPDRVGNTIYF. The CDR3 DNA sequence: TGTGCCTGGAGCGAGCCTGACAGGGTGGGAAACACCATATATTTT.

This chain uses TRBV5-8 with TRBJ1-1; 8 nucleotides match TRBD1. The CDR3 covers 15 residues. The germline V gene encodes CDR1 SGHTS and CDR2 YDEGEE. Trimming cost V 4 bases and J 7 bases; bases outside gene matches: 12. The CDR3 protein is CASSNGQGVLFEAFF. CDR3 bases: TGTGCCAGCAGCAACGGACAGGGTGTTTTGTTTGAAGCTTTCTTT.

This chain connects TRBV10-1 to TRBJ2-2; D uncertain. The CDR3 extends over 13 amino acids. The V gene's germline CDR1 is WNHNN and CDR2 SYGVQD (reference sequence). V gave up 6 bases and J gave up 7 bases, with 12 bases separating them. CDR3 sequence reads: CASRRAELGELFF. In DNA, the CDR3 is TGCGCCAGCAGGCGTGCGGAGCTCGGGGAGCTGTTTTTT.

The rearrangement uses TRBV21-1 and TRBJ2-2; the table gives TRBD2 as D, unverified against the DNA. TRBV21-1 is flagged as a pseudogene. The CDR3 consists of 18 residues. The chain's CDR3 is CASSKRRGQIEPTGELFF. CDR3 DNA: TGTGCCAGCAGTAAGCGGCGAGGGCAGATTGAACCAACCGGGGAGCTGTTTTTT.

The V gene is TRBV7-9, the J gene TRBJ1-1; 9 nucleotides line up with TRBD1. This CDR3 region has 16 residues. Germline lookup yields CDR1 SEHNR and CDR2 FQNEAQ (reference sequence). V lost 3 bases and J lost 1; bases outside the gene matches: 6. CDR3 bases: TGTGCCAGCAGCTTCCTTACAGGGGGCCGGAACACTGAAGCTTTCTTT. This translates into CASSFLTGGRNTEAFF.

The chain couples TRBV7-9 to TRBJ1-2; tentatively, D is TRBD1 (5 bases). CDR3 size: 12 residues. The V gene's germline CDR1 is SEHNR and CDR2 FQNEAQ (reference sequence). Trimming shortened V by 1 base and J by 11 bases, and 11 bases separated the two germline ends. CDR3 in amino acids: CASSLGARDYTF. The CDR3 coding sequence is TGTGCCAGCAGCTTAGGCGCCAGGGATTACACCTTC. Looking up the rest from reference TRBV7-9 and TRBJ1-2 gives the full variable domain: DTGVSQNPRHKITKRGQNVTFRCDPISEHNRLYWYRQTLGQGPEFLTYFQNEAQLEKSRLLSDRFSAERPKGSFSTLEIQRTEQGDSAMYLCASSLGARDYTFGSGTRLTVV.

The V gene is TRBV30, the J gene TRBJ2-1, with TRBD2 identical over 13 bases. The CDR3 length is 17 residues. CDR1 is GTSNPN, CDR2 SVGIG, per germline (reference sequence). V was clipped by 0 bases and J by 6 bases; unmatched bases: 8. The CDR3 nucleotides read TGTGCCTGGAGTGTACTTCTGACTAGCGGGAGGATCAATGAGCAGTTCTTC. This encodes CAWSVLLTSGRINEQFF.

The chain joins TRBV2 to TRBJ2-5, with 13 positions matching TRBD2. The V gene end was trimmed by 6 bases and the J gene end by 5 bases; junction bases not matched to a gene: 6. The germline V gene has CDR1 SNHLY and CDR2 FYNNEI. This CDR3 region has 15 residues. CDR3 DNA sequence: TGTGCCAGCAGGCGGACTAGCGGGAGACGGGAGACCCAGTACTTC. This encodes CASRRTSGRRETQYF.

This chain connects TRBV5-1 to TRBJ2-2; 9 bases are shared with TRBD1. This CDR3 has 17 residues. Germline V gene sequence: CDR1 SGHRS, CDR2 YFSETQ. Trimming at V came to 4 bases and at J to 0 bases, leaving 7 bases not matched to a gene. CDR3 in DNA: TGCGCCAGCAGCGCTGACAGGGGGTACGCGAACACCGGGGAGCTGTTTTTT. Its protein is CASSADRGYANTGELFF.

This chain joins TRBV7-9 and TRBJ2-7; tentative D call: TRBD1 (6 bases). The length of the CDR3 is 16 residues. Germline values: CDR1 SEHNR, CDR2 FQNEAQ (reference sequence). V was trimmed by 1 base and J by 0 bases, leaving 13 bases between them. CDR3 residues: CASSLVLTGSSYEQYF. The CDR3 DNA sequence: TGTGCCAGCAGCTTAGTTTTAACAGGGAGCTCCTACGAGCAGTACTTC.

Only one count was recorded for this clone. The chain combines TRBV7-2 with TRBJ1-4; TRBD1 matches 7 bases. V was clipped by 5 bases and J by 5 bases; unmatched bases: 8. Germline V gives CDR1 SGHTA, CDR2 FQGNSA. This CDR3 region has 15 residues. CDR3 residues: CASSQATGSNEKLFF. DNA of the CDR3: TGTGCCAGCAGCCAGGCGACAGGGTCCAATGAAAAACTGTTTTTT. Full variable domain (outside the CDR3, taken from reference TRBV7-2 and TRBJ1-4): GAGVSQSPSNKVTEKGKDVELRCDPISGHTALYWYRQSLGQGLEFLIYFQGNSAPDKSGLPSDRFSAERTGGSVSTLTIQRTQQEDSAVYLCASSQATGSNEKLFFGSGTQLSVL.